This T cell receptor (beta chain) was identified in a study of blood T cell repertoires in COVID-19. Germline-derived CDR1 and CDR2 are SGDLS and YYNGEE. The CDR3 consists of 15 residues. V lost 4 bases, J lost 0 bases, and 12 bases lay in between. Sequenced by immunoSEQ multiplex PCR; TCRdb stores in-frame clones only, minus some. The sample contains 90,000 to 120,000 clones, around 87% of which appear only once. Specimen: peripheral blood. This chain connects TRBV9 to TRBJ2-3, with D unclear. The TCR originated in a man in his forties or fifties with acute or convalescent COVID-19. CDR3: CASSWALTSTDTQYF. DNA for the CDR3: TGTGCCAGCAGCTGGGCCCTTACTAGCACAGATACGCAGTATTTT.